The 3 T cell receptor beta chains below come from one sample, sequenced in a study of high-grade serous ovarian cancer treatment subgroups. Data came from immunoSEQ multiplex PCR; TCRdb stores just in-frame clones and leaves some out. The data show about 36,000 clones, around three quarters seen once. Tumor tissue was taken before any definitive surgery or chemotherapy was given. Sequencing used tumor tissue. The receptors come from a human donor with high-grade serous ovarian cancer.

The genes are TRBV4-1 and TRBJ2-1, with 8 bases lining up with TRBD2. This CDR3 comprises 16 residues. V dropped 4 bases and J dropped 5; count of bases not matched to a gene: 10. CDR1 and CDR2 (germline): MGHRA, YSYEKL. The CDR3 here is CASSLRAGVDDNEQFF. Here the CDR3 DNA reads TGCGCCAGCAGCCTTCGAGCGGGAGTCGACGACAATGAGCAGTTCTTC.

J is TRBJ2-3 and V is TRBV6-1; weak D call: TRBD2 (6 bases). There are 16 residues in the CDR3. The germline V gene encodes CDR1 MNHNS and CDR2 SASEGT. V lost 0 bases and J 1 base, leaving 11 bases between the germline ends. The chain's CDR3 is CASSEARGGGTDTQYF. CDR3 bases: TGTGCCAGCAGTGAAGCGCGGGGCGGGGGCACAGATACGCAGTATTTT.

The chain uses TRBV7-2 and TRBJ2-7; 11 bases line up with TRBD2. The CDR3 totals 14 residues. CDR1 SGHTA and CDR2 FQGNSA come from the germline V gene. V was clipped by 5 bases and J by 5 bases; unmatched bases: 5. As DNA, the CDR3 is TGTGCCAGCAGCATACCGGGACTAGCGGACGAGCAGTACTTC. It translates to CASSIPGLADEQYF.